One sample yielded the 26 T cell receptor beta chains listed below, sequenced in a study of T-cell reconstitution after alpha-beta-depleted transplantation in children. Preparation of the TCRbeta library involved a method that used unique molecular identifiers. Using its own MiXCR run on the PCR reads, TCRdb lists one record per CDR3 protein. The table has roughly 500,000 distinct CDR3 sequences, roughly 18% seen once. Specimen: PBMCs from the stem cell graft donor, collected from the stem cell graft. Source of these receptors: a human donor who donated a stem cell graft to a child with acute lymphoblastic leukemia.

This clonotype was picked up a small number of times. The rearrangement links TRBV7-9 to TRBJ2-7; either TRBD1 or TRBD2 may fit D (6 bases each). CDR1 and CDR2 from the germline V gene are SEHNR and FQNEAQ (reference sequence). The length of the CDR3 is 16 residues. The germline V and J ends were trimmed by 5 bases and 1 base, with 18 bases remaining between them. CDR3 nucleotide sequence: TGTGCCAGCAGCCCTCGGGGGCAGGGAGTATCCTACGAGCAGTACTTC. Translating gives CASSPRGQGVSYEQYF.

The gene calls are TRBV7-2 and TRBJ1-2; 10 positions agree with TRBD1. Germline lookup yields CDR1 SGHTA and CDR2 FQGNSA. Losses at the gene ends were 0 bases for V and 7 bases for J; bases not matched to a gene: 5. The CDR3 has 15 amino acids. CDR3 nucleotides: TGTGCCAGCAGCTTAGCCCCGACAGGGGGCATTGGCTACACCTTC. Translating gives CASSLAPTGGIGYTF.

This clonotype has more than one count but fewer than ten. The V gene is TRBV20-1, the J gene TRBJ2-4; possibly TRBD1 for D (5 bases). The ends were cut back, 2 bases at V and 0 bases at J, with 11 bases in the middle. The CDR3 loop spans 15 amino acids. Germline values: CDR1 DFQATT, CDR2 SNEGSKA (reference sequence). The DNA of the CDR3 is TGCAGTGCTAGAAGGGGCAGGCTAGCCAAAAACATTCAGTACTTC. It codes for CSARRGRLAKNIQYF.

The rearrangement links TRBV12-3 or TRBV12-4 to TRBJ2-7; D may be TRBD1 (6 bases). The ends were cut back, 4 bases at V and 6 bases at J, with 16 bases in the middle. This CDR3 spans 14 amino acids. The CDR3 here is CASSWANRVGEQYF. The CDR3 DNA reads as TGTGCCAGCAGTTGGGCTAACAGGGTAGGCGAGCAGTACTTC.

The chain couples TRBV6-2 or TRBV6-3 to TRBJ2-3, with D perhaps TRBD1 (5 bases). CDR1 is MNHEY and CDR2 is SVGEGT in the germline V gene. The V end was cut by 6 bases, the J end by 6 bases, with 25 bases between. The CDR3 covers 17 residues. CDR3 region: CASSAPPARAVGDTQYF. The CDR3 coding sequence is TGTGCCAGCAGCGCCCCGCCCGCCAGGGCCGTTGGCGATACGCAGTATTTT.

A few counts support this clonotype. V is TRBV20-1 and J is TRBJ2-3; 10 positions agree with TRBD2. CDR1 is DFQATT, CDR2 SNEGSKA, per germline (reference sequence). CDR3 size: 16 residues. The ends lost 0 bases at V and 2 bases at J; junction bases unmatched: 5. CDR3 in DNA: TGCAGTGCTAGAGACCAACTAGCGGGAAACACAGATACGCAGTATTTT. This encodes CSARDQLAGNTDTQYF.

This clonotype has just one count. This chain's CDR3 is CASSDPGQGVDGQYF. DNA of the CDR3: TGTGCCAGCAGTGATCCGGGACAGGGGGTTGATGGGCAGTATTTT. The chain couples TRBV6-1 to TRBJ2-3; TRBD1 aligns across 11 bases. Germline assignment: CDR1 MNHNS and CDR2 SASEGT. V was clipped by 3 bases and J by 11 bases; unmatched bases: 10. CDR3 length: 15 amino acids.

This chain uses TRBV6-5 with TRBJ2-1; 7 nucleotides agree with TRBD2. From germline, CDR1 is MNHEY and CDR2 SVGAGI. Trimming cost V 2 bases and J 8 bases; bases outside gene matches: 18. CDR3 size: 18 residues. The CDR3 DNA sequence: TGTGCCAGCAGTTACCCCTCCCTTGGGCGGGAGTTGTCGGATGAGCAGTTCTTC. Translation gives CASSYPSLGRELSDEQFF.

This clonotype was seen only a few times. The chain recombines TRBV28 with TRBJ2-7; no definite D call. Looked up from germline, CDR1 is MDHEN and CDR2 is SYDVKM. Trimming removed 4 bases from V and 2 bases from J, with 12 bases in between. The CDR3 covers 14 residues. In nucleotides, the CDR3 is TGTGCCAGCAGTTGGGCAGCTAGTACCTACGAGCAGTACTTC. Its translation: CASSWAASTYEQYF.

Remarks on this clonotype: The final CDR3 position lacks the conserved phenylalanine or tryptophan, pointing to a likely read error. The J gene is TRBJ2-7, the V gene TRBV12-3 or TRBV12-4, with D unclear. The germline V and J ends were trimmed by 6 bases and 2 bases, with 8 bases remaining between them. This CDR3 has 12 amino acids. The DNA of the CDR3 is TGTGCCAGCAGGACCAGTCCCTACGAGCAGTACTTG. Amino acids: CASRTSPYEQYL.

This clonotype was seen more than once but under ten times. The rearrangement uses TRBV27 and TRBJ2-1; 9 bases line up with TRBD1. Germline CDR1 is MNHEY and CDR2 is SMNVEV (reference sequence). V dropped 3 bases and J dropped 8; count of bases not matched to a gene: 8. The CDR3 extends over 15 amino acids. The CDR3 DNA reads TGTGCCAGCAGTTTGGGACAGGGTCTCGTCGATGAGCAGTTCTTC. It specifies CASSLGQGLVDEQFF.

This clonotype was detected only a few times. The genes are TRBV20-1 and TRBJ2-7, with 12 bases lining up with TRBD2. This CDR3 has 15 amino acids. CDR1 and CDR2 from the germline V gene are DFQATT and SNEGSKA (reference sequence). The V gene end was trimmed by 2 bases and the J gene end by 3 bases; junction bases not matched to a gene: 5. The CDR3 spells CSARPPSGRGYEQYF. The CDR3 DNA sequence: TGCAGTGCTAGACCACCTAGCGGGAGGGGCTACGAGCAGTACTTC.

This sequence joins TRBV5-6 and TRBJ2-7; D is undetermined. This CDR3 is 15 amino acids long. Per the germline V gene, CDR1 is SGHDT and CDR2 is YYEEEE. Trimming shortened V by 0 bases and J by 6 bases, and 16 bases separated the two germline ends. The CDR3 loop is CASSLALELRSEQYF. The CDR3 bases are TGTGCCAGCAGCTTGGCTCTAGAGTTAAGGAGCGAGCAGTACTTC.

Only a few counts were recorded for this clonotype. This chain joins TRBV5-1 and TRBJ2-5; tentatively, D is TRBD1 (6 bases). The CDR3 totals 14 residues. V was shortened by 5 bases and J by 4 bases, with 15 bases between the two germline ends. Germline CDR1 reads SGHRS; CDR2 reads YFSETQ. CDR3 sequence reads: CASRSTGTRETQYF. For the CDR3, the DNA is TGCGCCAGCAGGTCAACAGGGACGAGAGAGACCCAGTACTTC.

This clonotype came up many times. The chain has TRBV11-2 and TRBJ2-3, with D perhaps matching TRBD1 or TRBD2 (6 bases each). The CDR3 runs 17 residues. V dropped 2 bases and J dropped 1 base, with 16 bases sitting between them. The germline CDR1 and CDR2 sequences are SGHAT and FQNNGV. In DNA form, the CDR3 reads TGTGCCAGCAGCTTAAAGGGGGAGGAGTATGGCACAGATACGCAGTATTTT. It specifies CASSLKGEEYGTDTQYF.

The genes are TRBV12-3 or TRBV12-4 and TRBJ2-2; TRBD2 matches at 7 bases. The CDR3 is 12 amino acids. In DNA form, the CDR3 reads TGTGCGGGCGGGGGATACACCGGGGAGCTGTTTTTT. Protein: CAGGGYTGELFF.

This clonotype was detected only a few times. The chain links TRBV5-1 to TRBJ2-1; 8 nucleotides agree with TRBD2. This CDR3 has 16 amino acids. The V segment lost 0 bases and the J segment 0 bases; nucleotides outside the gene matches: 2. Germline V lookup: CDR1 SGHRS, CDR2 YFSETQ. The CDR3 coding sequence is TGCGCCAGCAGCTTGGGCGGGGGGCTCTCCTACAATGAGCAGTTCTTC. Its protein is CASSLGGGLSYNEQFF.

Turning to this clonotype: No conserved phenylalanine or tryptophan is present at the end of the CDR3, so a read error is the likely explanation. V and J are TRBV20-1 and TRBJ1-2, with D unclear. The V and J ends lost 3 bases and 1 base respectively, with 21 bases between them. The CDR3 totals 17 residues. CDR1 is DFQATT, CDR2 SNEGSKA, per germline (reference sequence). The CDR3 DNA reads TGCAGTGCTAGTCGGCCGACGATAATAGGATTTAACTATGGCTACACCTCC. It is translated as CSASRPTIIGFNYGYTS.

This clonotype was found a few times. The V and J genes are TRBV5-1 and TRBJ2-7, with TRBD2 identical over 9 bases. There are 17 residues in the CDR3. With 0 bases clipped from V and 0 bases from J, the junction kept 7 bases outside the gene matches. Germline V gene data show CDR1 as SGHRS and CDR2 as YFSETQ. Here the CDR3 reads CASSLVTSGRHSYEQYF. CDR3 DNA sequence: TGCGCCAGCAGCTTGGTGACTAGCGGCCGTCACTCCTACGAGCAGTACTTC.

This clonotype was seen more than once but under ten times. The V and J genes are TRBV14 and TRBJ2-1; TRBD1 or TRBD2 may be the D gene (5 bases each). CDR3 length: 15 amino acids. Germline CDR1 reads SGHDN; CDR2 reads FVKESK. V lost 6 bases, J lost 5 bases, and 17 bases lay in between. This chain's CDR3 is CASRRRDQGNNEQFF. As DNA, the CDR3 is TGTGCCAGCAGAAGACGGGACCAAGGGAACAATGAGCAGTTCTTC.

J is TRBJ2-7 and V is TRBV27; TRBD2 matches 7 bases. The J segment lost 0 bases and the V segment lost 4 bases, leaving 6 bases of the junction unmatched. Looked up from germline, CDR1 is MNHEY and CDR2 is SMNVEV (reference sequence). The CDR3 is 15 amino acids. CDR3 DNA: TGTGCCAGCAGTTCTCCTAGCGGCAACTCCTACGAGCAGTACTTC. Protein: CASSSPSGNSYEQYF.

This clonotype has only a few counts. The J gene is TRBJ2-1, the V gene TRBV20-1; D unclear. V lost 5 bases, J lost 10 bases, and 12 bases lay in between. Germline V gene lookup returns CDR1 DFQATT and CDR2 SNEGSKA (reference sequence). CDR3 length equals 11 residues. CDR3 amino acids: CSAPIGREQFF. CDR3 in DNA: TGCAGTGCTCCGATAGGGCGGGAGCAGTTCTTC.

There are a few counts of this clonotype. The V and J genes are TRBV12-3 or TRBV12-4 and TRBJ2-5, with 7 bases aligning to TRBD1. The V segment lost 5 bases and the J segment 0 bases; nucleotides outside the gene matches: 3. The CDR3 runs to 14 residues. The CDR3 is CASSQQGNQETQYF. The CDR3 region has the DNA TGTGCCAGCAGTCAACAGGGGAACCAAGAGACCCAGTACTTC.

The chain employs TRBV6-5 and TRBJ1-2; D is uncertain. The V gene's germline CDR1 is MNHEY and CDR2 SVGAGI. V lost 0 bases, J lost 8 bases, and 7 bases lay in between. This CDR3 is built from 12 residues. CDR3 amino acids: CASSYSGVGYTF. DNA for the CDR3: TGTGCCAGCAGTTACTCCGGGGTAGGCTACACCTTC.

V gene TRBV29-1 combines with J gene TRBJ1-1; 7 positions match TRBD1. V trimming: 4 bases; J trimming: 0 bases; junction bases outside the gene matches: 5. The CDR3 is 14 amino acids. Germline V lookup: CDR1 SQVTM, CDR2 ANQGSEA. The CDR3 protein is CSVVRGRVNTEAFF. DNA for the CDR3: TGCAGCGTTGTTAGGGGGCGCGTGAACACTGAAGCTTTCTTT.

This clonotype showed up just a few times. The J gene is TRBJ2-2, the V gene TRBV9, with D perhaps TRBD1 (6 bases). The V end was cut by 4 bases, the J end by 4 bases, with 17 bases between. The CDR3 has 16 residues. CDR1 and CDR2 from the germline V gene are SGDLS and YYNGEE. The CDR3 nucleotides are TGTGCCAGCAGCTTCAACAGGGTCGGCGGCACCGGGGAGCTGTTTTTT. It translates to CASSFNRVGGTGELFF.